Sequencing of this T cell receptor (beta chain) was carried out in a study of T-cell memory formation after mild COVID-19. As for the study in general: There were largely donor-specific TCR clusters. Study-wide findings and caveats: Whereas later expanders leaned CD4+, clones contracting day 15 to 85 showed a balanced CD4/CD8 makeup.

5'RACE with constant-segment primers built TCRalpha and TCRbeta cDNA libraries with UMIs. MiXCR, run by TCRdb on the 5' RACE reads, gives a single entry per CDR3 protein. The data show approximately 170,000 distinct CDR3 sequences, with 10% to 15% seen just once and 3% to 4% held by the top ten. This clonotype turned up a few times. The antigen remains unidentified. The CDR3 loop spans 15 amino acids. Deletions cut 2 bases from V and 2 bases from J, with 10 bases between. Germline V gives CDR1 MGHRA, CDR2 YSYEKL. The clonotype comes from a young man who had mild COVID-19 (a few samples of this study predate the infection). Cell type and time point are not known. The specimen was PBMCs or a T cell subset sorted from them (not recorded which). The chain carries TRBV4-1 and TRBJ2-1; D tentatively fits TRBD1 or TRBD2 (6 bases each). The CDR3 DNA reads TGCGCCAGCAGCCAAATGGGGGGCGCCTACAATGAGCAGTTCTTC. Amino acids: CASSQMGGAYNEQFF.